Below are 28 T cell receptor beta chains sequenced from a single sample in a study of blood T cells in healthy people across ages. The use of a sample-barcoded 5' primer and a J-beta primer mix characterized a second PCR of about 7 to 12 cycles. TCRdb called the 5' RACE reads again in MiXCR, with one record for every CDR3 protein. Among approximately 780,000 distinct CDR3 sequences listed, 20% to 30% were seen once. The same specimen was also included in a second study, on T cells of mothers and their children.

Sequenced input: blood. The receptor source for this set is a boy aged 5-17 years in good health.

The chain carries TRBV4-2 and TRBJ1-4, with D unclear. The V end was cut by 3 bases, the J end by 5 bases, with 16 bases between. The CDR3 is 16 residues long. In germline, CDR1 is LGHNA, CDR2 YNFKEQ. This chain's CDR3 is CASSQLGERANEKLFF. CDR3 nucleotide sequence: TGTGCCAGCAGCCAGTTAGGTGAAAGAGCAAATGAAAAACTGTTTTTT.

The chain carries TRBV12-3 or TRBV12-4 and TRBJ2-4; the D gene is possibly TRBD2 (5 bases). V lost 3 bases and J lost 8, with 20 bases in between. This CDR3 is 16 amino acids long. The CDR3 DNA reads TGTGCCAGCAGTTTCACCGAATCAACCGGGCGGGACATTCAGTACTTC. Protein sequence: CASSFTESTGRDIQYF.

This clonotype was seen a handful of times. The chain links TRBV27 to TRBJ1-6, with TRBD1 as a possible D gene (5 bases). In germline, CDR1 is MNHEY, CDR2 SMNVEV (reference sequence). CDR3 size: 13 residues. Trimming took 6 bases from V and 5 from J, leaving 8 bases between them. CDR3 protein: CASSRQNNSPLHF. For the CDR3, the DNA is TGTGCCAGCAGCCGACAGAATAATTCACCCCTCCACTTT.

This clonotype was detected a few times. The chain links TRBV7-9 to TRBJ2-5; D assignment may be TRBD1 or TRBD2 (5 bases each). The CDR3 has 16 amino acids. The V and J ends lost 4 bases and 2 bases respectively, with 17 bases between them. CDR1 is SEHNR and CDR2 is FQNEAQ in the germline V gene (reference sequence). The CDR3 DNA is TGTGCCAGCAGCTCCAACGACCGGGGCCTACAAGAGACCCAGTACTTC. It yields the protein CASSSNDRGLQETQYF. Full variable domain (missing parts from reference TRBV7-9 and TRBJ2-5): DTGVSQNPRHKITKRGQNVTFRCDPISEHNRLYWYRQTLGQGPEFLTYFQNEAQLEKSRLLSDRFSAERPKGSFSTLEIQRTEQGDSAMYLCASSSNDRGLQETQYFGPGTRLLVL.

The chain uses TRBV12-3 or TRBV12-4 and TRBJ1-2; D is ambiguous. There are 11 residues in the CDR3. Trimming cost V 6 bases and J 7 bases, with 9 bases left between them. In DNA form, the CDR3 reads TGTGCCAGCAGCGGCGCTAGTGGCTACACCTTC. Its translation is CASSGASGYTF.

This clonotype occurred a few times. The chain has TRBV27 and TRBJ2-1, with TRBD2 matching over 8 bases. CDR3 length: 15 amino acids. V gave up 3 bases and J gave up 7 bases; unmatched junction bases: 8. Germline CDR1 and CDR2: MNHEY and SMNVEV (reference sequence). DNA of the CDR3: TGTGCCAGCAGTTTCTTGGCTAGCGGGCTGAATGAGCAGTTCTTC. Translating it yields CASSFLASGLNEQFF.

Written as DNA, the CDR3 is TGCAGCGCCGAGGGGGGGGCAACGAACACCGGGGAGCTGTTTTTT. Protein product: CSAEGGATNTGELFF. The chain links TRBV29-1 to TRBJ2-2; tentatively, D is TRBD2 (7 bases). The CDR3 has 15 amino acids. Trimming removed 7 bases from V and 0 bases from J, with 15 bases in between. Germline V gives CDR1 SQVTM, CDR2 ANQGSEA.

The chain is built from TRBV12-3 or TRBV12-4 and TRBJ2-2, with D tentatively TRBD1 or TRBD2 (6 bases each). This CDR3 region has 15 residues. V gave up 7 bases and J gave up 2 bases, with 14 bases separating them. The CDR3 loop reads CASTLNGGNTGELFF. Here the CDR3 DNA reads TGTGCCAGCACCCTAAACGGGGGCAACACCGGGGAGCTGTTTTTT.

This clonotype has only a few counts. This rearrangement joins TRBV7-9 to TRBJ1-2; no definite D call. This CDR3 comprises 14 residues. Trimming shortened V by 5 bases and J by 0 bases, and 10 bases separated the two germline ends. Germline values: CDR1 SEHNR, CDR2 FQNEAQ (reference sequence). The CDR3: CASSPPGTNYGYTF. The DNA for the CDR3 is TGTGCCAGCAGCCCCCCCGGCACTAACTATGGCTACACCTTC.

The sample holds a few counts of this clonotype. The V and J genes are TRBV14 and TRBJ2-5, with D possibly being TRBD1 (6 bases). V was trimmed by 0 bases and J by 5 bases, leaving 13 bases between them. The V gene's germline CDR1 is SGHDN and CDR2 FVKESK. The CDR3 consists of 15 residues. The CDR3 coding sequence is TGTGCCAGCAGCCAAGAAGGGCACAGGGACGAGACCCAGTACTTC. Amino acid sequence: CASSQEGHRDETQYF.

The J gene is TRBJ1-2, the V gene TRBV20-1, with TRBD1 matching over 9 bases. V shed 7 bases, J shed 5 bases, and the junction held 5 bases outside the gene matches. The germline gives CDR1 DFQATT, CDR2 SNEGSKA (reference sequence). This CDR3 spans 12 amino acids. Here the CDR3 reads CSVRDREYGYTF. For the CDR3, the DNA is TGCAGTGTACGGGACAGGGAGTATGGCTACACCTTC.

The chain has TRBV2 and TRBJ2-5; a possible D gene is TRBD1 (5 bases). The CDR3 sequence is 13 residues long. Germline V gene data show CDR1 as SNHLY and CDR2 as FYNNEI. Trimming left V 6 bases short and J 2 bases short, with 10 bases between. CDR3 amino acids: CASRVRVQETQYF. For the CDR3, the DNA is TGTGCCAGCAGGGTCAGGGTTCAAGAGACCCAGTACTTC.

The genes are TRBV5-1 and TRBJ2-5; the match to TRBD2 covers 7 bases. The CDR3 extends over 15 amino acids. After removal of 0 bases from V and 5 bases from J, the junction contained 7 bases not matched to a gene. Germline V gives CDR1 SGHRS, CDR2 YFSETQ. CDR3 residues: CASSLAGSGGETQYF. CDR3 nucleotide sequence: TGCGCCAGCAGCTTGGCCGGATCGGGGGGTGAGACCCAGTACTTC.

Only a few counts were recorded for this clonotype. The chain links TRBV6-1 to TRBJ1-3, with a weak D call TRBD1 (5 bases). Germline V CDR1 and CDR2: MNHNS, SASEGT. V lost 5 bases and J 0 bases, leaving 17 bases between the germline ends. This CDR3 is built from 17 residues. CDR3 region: CASSPVSGASSGNTIYF. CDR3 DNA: TGTGCCAGCAGTCCGGTTTCTGGGGCCAGCTCTGGAAACACCATATATTTT.

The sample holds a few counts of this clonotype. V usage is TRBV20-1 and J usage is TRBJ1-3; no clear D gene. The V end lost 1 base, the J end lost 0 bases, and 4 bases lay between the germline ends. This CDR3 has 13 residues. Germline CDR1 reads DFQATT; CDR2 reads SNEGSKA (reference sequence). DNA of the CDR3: TGCAGTGCTAGAGTCCACTCTGGAAACACCATATATTTT. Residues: CSARVHSGNTIYF.

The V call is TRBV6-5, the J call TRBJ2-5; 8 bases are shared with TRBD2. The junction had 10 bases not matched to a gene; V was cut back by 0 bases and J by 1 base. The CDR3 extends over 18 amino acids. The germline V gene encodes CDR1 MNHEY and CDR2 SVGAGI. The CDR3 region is CASSYSIAAGGTQETQYF. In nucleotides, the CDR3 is TGTGCCAGCAGTTACTCGATCGCCGCGGGGGGCACCCAAGAGACCCAGTACTTC.

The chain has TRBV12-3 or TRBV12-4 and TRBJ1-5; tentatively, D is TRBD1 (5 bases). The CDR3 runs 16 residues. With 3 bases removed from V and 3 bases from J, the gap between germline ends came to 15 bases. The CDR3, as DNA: TGTGCCAGCAGTTTGGGCAGGGCCAATTTCAATCAGCCCCAGCATTTT. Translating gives CASSLGRANFNQPQHF.

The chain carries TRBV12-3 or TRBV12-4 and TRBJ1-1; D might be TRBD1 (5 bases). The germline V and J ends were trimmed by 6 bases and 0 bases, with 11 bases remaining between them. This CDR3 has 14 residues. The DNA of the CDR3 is TGTGCCAGCAGACAGTCAGGGATGAACACTGAAGCTTTCTTT. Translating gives CASRQSGMNTEAFF.

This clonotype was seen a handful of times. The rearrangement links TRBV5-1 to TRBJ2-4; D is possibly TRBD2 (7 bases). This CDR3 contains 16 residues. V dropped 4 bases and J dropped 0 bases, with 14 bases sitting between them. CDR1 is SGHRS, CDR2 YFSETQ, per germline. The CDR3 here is CASSMRRGPAKNIQYF. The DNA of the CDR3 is TGCGCCAGCAGCATGAGGCGGGGGCCAGCCAAAAACATTCAGTACTTC.

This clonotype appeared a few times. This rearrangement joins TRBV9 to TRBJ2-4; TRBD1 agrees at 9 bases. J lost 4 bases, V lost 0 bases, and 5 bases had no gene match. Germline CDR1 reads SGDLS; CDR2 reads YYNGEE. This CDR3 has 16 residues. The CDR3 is CASSVGQGGEKNIQYF. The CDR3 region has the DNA TGTGCCAGCAGCGTAGGACAGGGGGGAGAGAAAAACATTCAGTACTTC. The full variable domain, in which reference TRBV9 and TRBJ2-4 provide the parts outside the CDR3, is DSGVTQTPKHLITATGQRVTLRCSPRSGDLSVYWYQQSLDQGLQFLIQYYNGEERAKGNILERFSAQQFPDLHSELNLSSLELGDSALYFCASSVGQGGEKNIQYFGAGTRLSVL.

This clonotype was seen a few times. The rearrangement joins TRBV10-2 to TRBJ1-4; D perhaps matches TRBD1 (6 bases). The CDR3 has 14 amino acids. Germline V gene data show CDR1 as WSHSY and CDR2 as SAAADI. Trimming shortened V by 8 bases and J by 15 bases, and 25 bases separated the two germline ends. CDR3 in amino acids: CASRGGLDEKPMFF. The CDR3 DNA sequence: TGCGCCAGCCGGGGGGGGCTGGATGAAAAACCTATGTTTTTT.

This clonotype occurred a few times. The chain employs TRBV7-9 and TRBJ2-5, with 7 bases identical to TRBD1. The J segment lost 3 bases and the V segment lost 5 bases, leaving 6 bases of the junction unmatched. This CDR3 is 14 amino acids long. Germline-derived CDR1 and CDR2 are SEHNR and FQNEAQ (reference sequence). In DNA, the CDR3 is TGTGCCAGCAGCGGATGGGACAGTAAAGAGACCCAGTACTTC. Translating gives CASSGWDSKETQYF. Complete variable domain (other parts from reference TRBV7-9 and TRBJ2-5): DTGVSQNPRHKITKRGQNVTFRCDPISEHNRLYWYRQTLGQGPEFLTYFQNEAQLEKSRLLSDRFSAERPKGSFSTLEIQRTEQGDSAMYLCASSGWDSKETQYFGPGTRLLVL.

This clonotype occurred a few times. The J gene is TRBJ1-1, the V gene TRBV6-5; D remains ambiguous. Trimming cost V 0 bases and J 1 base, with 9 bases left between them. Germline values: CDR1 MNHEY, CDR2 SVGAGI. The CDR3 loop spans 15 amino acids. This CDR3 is CASSYSKSSNTEAFF. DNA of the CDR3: TGTGCCAGCAGTTACTCGAAGTCCTCGAACACTGAAGCTTTCTTT.

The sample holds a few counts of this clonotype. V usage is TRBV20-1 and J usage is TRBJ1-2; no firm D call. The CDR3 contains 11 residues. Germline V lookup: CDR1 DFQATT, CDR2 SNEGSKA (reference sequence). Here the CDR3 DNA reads TGCAGGCTGGGAGAGAACTATGGCTACACCTTC. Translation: CRLGENYGYTF.

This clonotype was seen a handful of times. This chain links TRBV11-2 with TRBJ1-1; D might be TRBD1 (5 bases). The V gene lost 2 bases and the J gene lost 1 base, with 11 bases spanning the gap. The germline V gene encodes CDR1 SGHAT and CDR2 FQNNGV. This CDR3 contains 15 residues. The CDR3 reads CASSLLRGKNTEAFF. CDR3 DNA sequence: TGTGCCAGCAGCTTACTTCGGGGGAAGAACACTGAAGCTTTCTTT.

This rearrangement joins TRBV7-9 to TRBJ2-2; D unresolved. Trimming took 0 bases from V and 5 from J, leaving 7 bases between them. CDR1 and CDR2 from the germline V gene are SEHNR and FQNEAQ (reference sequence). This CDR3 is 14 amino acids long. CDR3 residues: CASSLAPETGELFF. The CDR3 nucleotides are TGTGCCAGCAGCTTAGCGCCGGAGACCGGGGAGCTGTTTTTT.

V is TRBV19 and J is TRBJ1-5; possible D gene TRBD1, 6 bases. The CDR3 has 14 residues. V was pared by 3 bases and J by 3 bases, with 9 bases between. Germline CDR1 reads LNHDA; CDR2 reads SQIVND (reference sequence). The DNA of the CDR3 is TGTGCCAGTAGTATCGGACAGATCAATCAGCCCCAGCATTTT. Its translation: CASSIGQINQPQHF. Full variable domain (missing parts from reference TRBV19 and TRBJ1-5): DGGITQSPKYLFRKEGQNVTLSCEQNLNHDAMYWYRQDPGQGLRLIYYSQIVNDFQKGDIAEGYSVSREKKESFPLTVTSAQKNPTAFYLCASSIGQINQPQHFGDGTRLSIL.

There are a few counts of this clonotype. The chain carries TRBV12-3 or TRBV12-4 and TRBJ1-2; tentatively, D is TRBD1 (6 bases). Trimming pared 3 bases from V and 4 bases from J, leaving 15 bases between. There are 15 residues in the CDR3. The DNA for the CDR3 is TGTGCCAGCAGTTTCGACAGGACCAGCCTCTATGGCTACACCTTC. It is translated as CASSFDRTSLYGYTF.